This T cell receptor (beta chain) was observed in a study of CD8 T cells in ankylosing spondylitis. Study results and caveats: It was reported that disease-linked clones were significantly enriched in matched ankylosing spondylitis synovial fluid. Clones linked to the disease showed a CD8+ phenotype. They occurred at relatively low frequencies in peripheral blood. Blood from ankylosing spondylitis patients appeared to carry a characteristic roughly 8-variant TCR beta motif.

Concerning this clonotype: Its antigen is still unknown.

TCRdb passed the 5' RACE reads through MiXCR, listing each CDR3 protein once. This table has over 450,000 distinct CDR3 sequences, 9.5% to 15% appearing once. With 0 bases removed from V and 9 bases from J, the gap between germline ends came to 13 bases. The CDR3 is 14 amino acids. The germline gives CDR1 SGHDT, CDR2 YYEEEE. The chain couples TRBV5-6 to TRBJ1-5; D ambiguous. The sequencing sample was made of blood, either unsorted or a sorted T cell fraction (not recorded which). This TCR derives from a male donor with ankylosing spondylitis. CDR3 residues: CASSLAGRGRPQHF. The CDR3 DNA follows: TGTGCCAGCAGCTTGGCCGGGCGGGGTCGGCCCCAGCATTTT.